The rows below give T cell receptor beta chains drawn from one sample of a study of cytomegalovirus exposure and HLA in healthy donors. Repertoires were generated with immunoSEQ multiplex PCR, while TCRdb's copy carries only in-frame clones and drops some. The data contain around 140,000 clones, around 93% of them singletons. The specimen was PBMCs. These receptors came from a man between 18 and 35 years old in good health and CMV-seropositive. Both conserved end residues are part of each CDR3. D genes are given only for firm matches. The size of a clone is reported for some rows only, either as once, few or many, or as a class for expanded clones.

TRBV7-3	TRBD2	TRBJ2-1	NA	TGTGCCAGCAGCCTCACTAGCGGGAGAGGGTATGAGCAGTTCTTC	CASSLTSGRGYEQFF
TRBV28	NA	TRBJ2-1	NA	TGTGCCAGCAGTTTACGGGCGGGGACAGCCTACAATGAGCAGTTCTTC	CASSLRAGTAYNEQFF
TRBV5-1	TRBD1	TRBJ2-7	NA	TGCGCCAGCAGCTTAGAGACAGGGGTCTACGAGCAGTACTTC	CASSLETGVYEQYF
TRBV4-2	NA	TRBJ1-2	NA	TGTGCCAGCAGCCAAGTTCCCAGGGGTTCGGGGGGCTACACCTTC	CASSQVPRGSGGYTF
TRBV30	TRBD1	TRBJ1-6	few	TGTGCCTGGAGAGGACAGGGGGGATCACCCCTCCACTTT	CAWRGQGGSPLHF
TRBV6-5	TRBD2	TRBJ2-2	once	TGTGCCAGCCGACCGGGACTAGCGGGAGCCGGGGAGCTGTTTTTT	CASRPGLAGAGELFF
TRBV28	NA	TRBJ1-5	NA	TGTGCCAGCGAGACAGATAGCAATCAGCCCCAGCATTTT	CASETDSNQPQHF
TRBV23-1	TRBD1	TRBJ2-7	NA	TGCGCCAGCAGTCAATCATCTCAGGGGGCACCCGGTAATTTTAGCTACGAGCAGTACTTC	CASSQSSQGAPGNFSYEQYF
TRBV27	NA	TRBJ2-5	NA	TGTGCCAGCAGCCCCAGTCAAGAGACCCAGTACTTC	CASSPSQETQYF
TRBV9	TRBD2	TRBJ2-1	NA	TGTGCCAGCAGCCGCCGTAGCGGGAGCGATGAGCAGTTCTTC	CASSRRSGSDEQFF
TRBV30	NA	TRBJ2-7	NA	TGTGCCTCCAGGGGGGATGGTGACGAGCAGTACTTC	CASRGDGDEQYF
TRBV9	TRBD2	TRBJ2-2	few	TGTGCCAGCACCACCGGACTAGCGGGAGGGAGCACCGGGGAGCTGTTTTTT	CASTTGLAGGSTGELFF
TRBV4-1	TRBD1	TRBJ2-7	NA	TGCGCCAGCAGCCAGTCCCGGGACAGCATAGTTACCTACGAGCAGTACTTC	CASSQSRDSIVTYEQYF
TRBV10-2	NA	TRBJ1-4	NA	TGCGCCACGAACCAGGTATTGGGTGAAAAACTGTTTTTT	CATNQVLGEKLFF
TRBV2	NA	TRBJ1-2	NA	TGTGCCAGGGGCCCGGGACACACGACCTATGGCTACACCTTC	CARGPGHTTYGYTF
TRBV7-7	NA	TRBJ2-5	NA	TGTGCCAGCAGCTTAACGCTGGGGGTCGGAGGGGAGACCCAGTACTTC	CASSLTLGVGGETQYF
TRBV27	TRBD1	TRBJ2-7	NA	TGTGCCAGCAGCCCAGGGGGCTGGGACGAGCAGTACTTC	CASSPGGWDEQYF
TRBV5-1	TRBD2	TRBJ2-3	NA	TGCGCCAGCAGCTTCGGTAAACGGACTAGCGGGAGATGGTATTTT	CASSFGKRTSGRWYF